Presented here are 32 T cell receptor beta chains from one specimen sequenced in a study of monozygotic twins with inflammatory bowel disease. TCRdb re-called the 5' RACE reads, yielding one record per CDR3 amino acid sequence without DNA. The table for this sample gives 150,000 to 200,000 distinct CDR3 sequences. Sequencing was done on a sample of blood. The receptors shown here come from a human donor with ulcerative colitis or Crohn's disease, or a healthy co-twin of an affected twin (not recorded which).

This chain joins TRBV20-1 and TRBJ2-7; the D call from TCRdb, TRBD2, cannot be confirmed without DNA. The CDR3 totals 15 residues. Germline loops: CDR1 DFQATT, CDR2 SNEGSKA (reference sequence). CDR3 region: CSARDPSTGHYEQYF.

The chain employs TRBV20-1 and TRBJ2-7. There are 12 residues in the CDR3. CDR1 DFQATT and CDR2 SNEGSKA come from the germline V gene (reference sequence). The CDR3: CSALGGTTEQYF.

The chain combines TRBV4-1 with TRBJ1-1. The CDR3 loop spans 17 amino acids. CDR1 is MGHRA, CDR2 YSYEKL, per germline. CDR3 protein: CASSLEWPTIPNTEAFF.

CDR3 in amino acids: CASSSSRGEWTKNIQYF. The gene calls are TRBV7-2 and TRBJ2-4; the TCRdb call, TRBD1, lacks DNA for checking. This CDR3 has 17 amino acids. Per germline, CDR1 SGHTA and CDR2 FQGNSA.

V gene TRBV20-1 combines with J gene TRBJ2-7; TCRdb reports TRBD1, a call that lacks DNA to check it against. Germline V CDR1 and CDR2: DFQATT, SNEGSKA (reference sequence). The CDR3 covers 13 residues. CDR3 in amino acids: CSATTGGLYEQYF.

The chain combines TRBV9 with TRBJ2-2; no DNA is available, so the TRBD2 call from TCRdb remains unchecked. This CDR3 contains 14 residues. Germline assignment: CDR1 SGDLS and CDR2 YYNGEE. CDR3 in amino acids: CASSIVEGGGELFF.

CDR3 amino acids: CASSFSLGYEQYF. V and J are TRBV5-1 and TRBJ2-7. Germline loops: CDR1 SGHRS, CDR2 YFSETQ. The CDR3 is 13 amino acids.

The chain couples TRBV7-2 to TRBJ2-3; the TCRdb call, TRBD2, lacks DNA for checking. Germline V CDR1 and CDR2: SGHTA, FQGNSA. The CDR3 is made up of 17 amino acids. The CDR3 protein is CASSRPTSGVGTDTQYF. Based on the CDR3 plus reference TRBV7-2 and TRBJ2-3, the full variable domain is GAGVSQSPSNKVTEKGKDVELRCDPISGHTALYWYRQSLGQGLEFLIYFQGNSAPDKSGLPSDRFSAERTGGSVSTLTIQRTQQEDSAVYLCASSRPTSGVGTDTQYFGPGTRLTVL.

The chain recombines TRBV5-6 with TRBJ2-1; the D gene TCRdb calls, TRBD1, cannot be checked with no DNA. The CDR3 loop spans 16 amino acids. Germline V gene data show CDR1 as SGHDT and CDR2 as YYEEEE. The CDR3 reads CASSYRGGGSFNEQFF.

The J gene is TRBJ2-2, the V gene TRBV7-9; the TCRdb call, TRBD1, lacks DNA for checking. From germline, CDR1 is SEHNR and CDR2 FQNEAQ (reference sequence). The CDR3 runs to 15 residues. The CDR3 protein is CASSLAPGGTGELFF.

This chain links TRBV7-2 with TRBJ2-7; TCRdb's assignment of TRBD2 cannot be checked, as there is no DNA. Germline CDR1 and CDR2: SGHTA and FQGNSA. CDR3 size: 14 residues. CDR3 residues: CASSSIGLAGNQYF. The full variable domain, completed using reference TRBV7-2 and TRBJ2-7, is GAGVSQSPSNKVTEKGKDVELRCDPISGHTALYWYRQSLGQGLEFLIYFQGNSAPDKSGLPSDRFSAERTGGSVSTLTIQRTQQEDSAVYLCASSSIGLAGNQYFGPGTRLTVT.

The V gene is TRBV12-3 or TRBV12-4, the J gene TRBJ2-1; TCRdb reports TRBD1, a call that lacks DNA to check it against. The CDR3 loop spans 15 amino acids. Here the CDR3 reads CASTKRGVTYNEQFF.

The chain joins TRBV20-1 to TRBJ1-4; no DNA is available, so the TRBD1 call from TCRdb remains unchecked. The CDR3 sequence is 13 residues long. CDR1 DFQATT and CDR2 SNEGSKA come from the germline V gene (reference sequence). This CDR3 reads CSATRGEVEKLFF.

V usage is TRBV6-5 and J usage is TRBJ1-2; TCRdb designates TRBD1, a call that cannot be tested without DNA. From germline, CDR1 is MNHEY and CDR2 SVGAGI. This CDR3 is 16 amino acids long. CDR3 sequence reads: CASSYLPGQGAYGYTF.

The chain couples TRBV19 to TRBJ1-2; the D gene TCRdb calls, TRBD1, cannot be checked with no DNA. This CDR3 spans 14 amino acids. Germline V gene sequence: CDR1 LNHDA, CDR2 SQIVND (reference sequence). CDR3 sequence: CASHQIDRGYGYTF.

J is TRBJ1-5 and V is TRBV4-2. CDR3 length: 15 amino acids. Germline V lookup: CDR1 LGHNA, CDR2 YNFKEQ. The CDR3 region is CASSQGLYSNQPQHF.

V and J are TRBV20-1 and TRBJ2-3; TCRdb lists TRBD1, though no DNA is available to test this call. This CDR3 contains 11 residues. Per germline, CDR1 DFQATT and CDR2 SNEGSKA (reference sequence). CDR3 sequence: CSPTGIQTQYF.

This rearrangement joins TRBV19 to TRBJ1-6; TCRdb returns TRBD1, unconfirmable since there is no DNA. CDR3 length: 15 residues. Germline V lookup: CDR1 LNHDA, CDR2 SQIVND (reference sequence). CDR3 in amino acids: CASSIRDTDNSPLHF.

The CDR3 spells CASSDGQDRLGETQYF. This sequence joins TRBV2 and TRBJ2-5; the TCRdb D gene call, TRBD1, has no DNA to confirm it. The CDR3 loop spans 16 amino acids. Per germline, CDR1 SNHLY and CDR2 FYNNEI. Using reference TRBV2 and TRBJ2-5 for the parts outside the CDR3, the full variable domain is EPEVTQTPSHQVTQMGQEVILRCVPISNHLYFYWYRQILGQKVEFLVSFYNNEISEKSEIFDDQFSVERPDGSNFTLKIRSTKLEDSAMYFCASSDGQDRLGETQYFGPGTRLLVL.

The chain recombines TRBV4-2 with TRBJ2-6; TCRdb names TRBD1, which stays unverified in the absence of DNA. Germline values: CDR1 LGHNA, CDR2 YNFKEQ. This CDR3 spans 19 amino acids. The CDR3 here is CASSPYLGSASSGANVLTF.

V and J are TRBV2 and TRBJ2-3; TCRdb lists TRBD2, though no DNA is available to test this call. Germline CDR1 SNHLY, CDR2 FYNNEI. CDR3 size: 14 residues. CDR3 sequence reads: CASTPSGAGDTQYF.

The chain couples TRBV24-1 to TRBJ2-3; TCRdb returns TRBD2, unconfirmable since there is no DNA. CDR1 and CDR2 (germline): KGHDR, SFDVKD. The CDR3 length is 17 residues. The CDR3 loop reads CATSGPGTSALTDTQYF.

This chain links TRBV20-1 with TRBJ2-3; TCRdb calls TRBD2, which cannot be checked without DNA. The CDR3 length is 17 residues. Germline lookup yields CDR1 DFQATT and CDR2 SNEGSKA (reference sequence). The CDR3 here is CSARALRVAGRTDTQYF.

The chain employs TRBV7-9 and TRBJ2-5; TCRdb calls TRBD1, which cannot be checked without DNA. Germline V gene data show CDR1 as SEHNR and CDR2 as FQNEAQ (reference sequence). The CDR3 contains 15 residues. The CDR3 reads CASSLLTGDQETQYF.

This CDR3 reads CSARLLTGPSYNEQFF. The rearrangement joins TRBV20-1 to TRBJ2-1; the D call of TRBD1 rests on TCRdb alone, since no DNA is present to check it. Germline-derived CDR1 and CDR2 are DFQATT and SNEGSKA (reference sequence). This CDR3 has 16 residues.

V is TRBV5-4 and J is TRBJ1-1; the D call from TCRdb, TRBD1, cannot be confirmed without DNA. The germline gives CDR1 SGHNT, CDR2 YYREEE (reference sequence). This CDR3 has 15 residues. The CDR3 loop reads CASSPRQGWDTEAFF. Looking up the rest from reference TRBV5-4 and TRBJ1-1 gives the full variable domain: ETGVTQSPTHLIKTRGQQVTLRCSSQSGHNTVSWYQQALGQGPQFIFQYYREEENGRGNFPPRFSGLQFPNYSSELNVNALELDDSALYLCASSPRQGWDTEAFFGQGTRLTVV.

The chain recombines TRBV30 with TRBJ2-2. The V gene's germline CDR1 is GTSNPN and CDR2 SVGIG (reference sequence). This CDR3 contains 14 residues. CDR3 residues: CAWSARQNTGELFF.

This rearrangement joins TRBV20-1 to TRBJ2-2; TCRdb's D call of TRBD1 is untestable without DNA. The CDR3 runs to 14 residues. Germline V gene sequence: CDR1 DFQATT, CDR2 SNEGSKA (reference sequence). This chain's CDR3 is CSVSRTGRTGELFF.

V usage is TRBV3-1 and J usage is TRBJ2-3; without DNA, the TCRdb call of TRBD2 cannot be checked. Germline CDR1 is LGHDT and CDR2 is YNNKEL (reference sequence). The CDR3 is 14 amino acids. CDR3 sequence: CASSYLRGADTQYF.

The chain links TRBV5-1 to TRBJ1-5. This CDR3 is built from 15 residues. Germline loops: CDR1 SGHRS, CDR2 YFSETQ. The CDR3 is CASSLEAGGGQPQHF.

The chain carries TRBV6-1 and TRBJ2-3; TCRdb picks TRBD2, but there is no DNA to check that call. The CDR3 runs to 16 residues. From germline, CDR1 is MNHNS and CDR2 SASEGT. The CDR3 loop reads CASSESGGGGTDTQYF.

This CDR3 reads CSAEVPTSGRYNEQFF. The rearrangement uses TRBV20-1 and TRBJ2-1; TCRdb selects TRBD2, and the lack of DNA leaves this call unchecked. The CDR3 has 16 amino acids. Germline assignment: CDR1 DFQATT and CDR2 SNEGSKA (reference sequence).